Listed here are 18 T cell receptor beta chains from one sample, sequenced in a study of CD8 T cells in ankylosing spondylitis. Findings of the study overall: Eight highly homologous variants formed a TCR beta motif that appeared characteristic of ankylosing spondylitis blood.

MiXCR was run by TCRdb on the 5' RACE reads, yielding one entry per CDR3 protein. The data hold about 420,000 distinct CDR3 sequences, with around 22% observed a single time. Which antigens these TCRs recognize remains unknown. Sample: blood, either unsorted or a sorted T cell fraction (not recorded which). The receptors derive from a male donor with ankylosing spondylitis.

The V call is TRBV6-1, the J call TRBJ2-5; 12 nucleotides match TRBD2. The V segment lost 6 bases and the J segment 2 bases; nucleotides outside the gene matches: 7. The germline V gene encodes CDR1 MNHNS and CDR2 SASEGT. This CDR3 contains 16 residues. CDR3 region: CASRAGLAGTQETQYF. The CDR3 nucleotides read TGTGCCAGCAGAGCCGGACTAGCGGGGACTCAAGAGACCCAGTACTTC.

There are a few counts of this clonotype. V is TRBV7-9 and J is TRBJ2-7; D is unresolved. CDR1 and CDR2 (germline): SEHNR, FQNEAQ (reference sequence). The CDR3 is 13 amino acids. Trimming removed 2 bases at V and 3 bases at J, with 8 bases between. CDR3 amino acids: CASSLSTYYEQYF. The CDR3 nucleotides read TGTGCCAGCAGCTTAAGCACGTACTACGAGCAGTACTTC.

The CDR3 here is CSALPALAGDNEQFF. Written as DNA, the CDR3 is TGCAGTGCTCTCCCGGCATTAGCGGGGGACAATGAGCAGTTCTTC. The rearrangement links TRBV20-1 to TRBJ2-1, with 9 bases matching TRBD2. Trimming removed 5 bases from V and 5 bases from J; junction bases left unmatched: 10. CDR3 length: 15 residues. The germline gives CDR1 DFQATT, CDR2 SNEGSKA (reference sequence).

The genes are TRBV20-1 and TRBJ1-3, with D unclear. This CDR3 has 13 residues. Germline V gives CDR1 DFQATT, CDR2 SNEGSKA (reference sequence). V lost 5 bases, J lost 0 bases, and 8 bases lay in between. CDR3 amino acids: CSAGGSSGNTIYF. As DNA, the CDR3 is TGCAGTGCTGGAGGCTCCTCTGGAAACACCATATATTTT.

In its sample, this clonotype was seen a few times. In DNA form, the CDR3 reads TGTGCCAGCAGCTCTAGGCTGGGACTAGCCCCCCAGCAGTACTTC. Translated, it gives CASSSRLGLAPQQYF. This chain connects TRBV7-2 to TRBJ2-7; 9 nucleotides align to TRBD2. The CDR3 extends over 15 amino acids. J lost 8 bases, V lost 4 bases, and 12 bases had no gene match. CDR1 and CDR2 from the germline V gene are SGHTA and FQGNSA.

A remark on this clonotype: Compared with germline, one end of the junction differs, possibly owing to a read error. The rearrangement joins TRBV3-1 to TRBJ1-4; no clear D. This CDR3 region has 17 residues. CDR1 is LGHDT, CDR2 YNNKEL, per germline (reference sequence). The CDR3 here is CARGPGSSRTTSEKLFF. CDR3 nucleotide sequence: TGTGCCAGGGGCCCGGGTTCCTCCCGGACCACTAGTGAAAAACTGTTTTTT.

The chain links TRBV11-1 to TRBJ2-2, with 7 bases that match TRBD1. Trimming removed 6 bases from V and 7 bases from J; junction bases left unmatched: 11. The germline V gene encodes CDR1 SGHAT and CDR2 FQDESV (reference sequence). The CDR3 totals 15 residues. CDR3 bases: TGTGCCAGCAGACAAGGGACAGCGCCGGTCGGGGAGCTGTTTTTT. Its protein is CASRQGTAPVGELFF.

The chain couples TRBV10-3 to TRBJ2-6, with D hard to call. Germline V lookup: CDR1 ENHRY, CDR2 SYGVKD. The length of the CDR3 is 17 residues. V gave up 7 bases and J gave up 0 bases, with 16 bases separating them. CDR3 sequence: CAITSSSFSSGANVLTF. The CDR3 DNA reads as TGTGCCATCACATCTTCGTCTTTTAGCTCTGGGGCCAACGTCCTGACTTTC.

Written as DNA, the CDR3 is TGCGCCAGCAGGCTGGGACTTCCAAACACCGGGGAGCTGTTTTTT. Encoded protein: CASRLGLPNTGELFF. V gene TRBV5-1 combines with J gene TRBJ2-2, with a possible D match to TRBD2 (6 bases). The CDR3 extends over 15 amino acids. Germline CDR1 SGHRS, CDR2 YFSETQ. V was trimmed by 5 bases and J by 2 bases, leaving 13 bases between them. Variable domain in full (rest from reference TRBV5-1 and TRBJ2-2): KAGVTQTPRYLIKTRGQQVTLSCSPISGHRSVSWYQQTPGQGLQFLFEYFSETQRNKGNFPGRFSGRQFSNSRSEMNVSTLELGDSALYLCASRLGLPNTGELFFGEGSRLTVL.

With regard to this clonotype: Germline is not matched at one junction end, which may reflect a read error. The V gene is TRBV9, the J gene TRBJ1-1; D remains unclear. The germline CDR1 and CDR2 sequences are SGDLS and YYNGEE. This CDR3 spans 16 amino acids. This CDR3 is CASSVGPPRGNSEAFF. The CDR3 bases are TGTGCCAGCAGCGTAGGCCCTCCACGAGGGAACTCTGAAGCTTTCTTT.

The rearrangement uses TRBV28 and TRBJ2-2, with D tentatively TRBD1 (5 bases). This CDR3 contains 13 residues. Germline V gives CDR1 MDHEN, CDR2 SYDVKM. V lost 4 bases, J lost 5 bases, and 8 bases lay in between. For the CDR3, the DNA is TGTGCCAGCAGTTCGCCAGGGACCGGGGAGCTGTTTTTT. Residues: CASSSPGTGELFF.

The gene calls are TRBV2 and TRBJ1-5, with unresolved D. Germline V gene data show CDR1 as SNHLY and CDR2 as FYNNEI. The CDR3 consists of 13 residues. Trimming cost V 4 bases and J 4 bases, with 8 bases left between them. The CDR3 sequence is CASSGDFNQPQHF. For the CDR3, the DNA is TGTGCCAGCAGTGGGGATTTTAATCAGCCCCAGCATTTT.

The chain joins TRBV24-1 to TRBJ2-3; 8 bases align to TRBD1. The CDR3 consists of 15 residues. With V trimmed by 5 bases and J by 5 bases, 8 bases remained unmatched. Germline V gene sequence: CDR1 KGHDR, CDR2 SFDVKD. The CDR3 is CATSAPGQGRDTQYF. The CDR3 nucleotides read TGTGCCACCAGTGCCCCCGGACAGGGACGAGATACGCAGTATTTT.

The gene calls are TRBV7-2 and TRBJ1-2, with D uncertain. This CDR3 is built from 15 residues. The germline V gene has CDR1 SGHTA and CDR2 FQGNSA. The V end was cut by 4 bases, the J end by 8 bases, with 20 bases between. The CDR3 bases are TGTGCCAGCAGCTCCGGGAGGCGTGCCTGGGGAGGCTACACCTTC. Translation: CASSSGRRAWGGYTF. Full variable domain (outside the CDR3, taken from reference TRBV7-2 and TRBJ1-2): GAGVSQSPSNKVTEKGKDVELRCDPISGHTALYWYRQSLGQGLEFLIYFQGNSAPDKSGLPSDRFSAERTGGSVSTLTIQRTQQEDSAVYLCASSSGRRAWGGYTFGSGTRLTVV.

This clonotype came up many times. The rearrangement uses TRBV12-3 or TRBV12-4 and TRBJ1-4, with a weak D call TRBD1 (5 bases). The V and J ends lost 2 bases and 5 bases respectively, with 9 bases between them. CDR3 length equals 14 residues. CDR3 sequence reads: CASSLQGGNEKLFF. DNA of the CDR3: TGTGCCAGCAGTTTACAGGGTGGGAATGAAAAACTGTTTTTT.

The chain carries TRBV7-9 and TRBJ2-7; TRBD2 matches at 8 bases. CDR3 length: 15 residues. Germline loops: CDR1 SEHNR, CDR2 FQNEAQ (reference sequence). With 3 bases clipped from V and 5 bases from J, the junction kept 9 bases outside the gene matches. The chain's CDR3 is CASSFYRAGEDEQYF. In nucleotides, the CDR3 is TGTGCCAGCAGCTTCTATCGAGCGGGAGAGGACGAGCAGTACTTC.

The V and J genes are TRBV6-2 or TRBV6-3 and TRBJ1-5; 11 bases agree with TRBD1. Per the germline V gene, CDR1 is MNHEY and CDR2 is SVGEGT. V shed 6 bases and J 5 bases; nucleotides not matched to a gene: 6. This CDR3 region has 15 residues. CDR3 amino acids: CASSTDRGHDQPQHF. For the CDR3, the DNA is TGTGCCAGCAGCACGGACAGGGGGCATGATCAGCCCCAGCATTTT.

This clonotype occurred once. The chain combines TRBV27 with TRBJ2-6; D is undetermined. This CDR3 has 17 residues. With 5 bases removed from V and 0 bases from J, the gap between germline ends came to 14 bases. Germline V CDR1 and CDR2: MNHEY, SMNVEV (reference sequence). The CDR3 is CASSPPPTRSGANVLTF. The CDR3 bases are TGTGCCAGCAGTCCCCCTCCGACCCGCTCTGGGGCCAACGTCCTGACTTTC.